This T cell receptor (beta chain) was profiled in a study of STAT5B mutations in CD4+ large granular lymphocyte leukemia. The CDR3 totals 15 residues. In germline, CDR1 is SGDLS, CDR2 YYNGEE. Trimming removed 1 base at V and 4 bases at J, with 13 bases between. Sequenced by immunoSEQ multiplex PCR; TCRdb stores in-frame clones only, minus some. The table has tens of thousands of clones, roughly 71% seen once. The sequence was collected from a human donor in good health. The gene calls are TRBV9 and TRBJ2-3; D gene ambiguous. The sequencing input was CD4+ T cells from blood buffy coats. CDR3 protein: CASSVTVRAADTQYF. The CDR3 nucleotides are TGTGCCAGCAGCGTAACGGTAAGGGCTGCAGATACGCAGTATTTT.